This T cell receptor beta chain appears in the sequencing data of a study of blood T cell repertoires in COVID-19. Study information: PBMCs, B-cell-depleted T cells, or T cells provided the cDNA or gDNA that made up the material.

Participant reports of clinical history set cohort assignment. Resolution of symptoms, clearance, or two negative PCRs was present in recovered Cohort 3 donors. As for this clone: Other DNA sequences in this sample translate to the same CDR3.

As originally analysed: Reference gene primer amplification yielded estimated nucleated cell counts. Data came from immunoSEQ multiplex PCR; TCRdb stores just in-frame clones and leaves some out. The DNA was the basis for D and trimming; V, J and clone size are from that table. The sample yields roughly 250,000 clones, around nine tenths seen once. Between the trimmed V and J ends, which lost 1 base and 5 bases, there was a span of 10 bases. This CDR3 region has 14 residues. From germline, CDR1 is LGHDT and CDR2 YNNKEL (reference sequence). This sequence joins TRBV3-1 (or the pseudogene TRBV3-2) and TRBJ2-3; unclear D gene. The specimen sequenced was PBMCs or T cells enriched from blood (not recorded which). This clonotype originated in a man in his forties who had recovered from COVID-19. CDR3 DNA: TGTGCCAGCAGCCAAGGTTTAGCTGTAGATACGCAGTATTTT. Amino acid sequence: CASSQGLAVDTQYF.